These 4 T cell receptor beta chains share one sample of origin, sequenced in a study of blood T cells in healthy people across ages. A second PCR of roughly 7 to 11 cycles used a sample-barcoded 5' primer and a J-beta primer mix. TCRdb used MiXCR to reprocess the 5' RACE reads, holding one entry per CDR3 protein. The table lists roughly 1.9 million distinct CDR3 sequences, about 39% of them singletons. Specimen: blood. All receptors come from a human donor in good health.

This clonotype turned up a few times. J is TRBJ1-5 and V is TRBV20-1; D gene uncertain. Trimming stripped 5 bases from V and 1 base from J, with 6 bases between. CDR3 length equals 12 residues. Germline V gene sequence: CDR1 DFQATT, CDR2 SNEGSKA (reference sequence). CDR3 loop: CSAAQSNQPQHF. The CDR3 DNA follows: TGCAGTGCTGCGCAGAGCAATCAGCCCCAGCATTTT.

The sample holds many counts of this clonotype. The chain employs TRBV7-2 and TRBJ2-5, with a possible D match to TRBD1 (6 bases). The CDR3 totals 14 residues. The ends were cut back, 3 bases at V and 2 bases at J, with 10 bases in the middle. Germline values: CDR1 SGHTA, CDR2 FQGNSA. The chain's CDR3 is CASSLSGAQETQYF. As DNA, the CDR3 is TGTGCCAGCAGCTTGTCAGGGGCGCAAGAGACCCAGTACTTC.

The chain has TRBV7-2 and TRBJ2-7; D is possibly TRBD1 (6 bases). Between the trimmed V and J ends, which lost 1 base and 1 base, there was a span of 14 bases. This CDR3 has 16 amino acids. Germline lookup yields CDR1 SGHTA and CDR2 FQGNSA. The CDR3 nucleotides read TGTGCCAGCAGCTTAGTTCCCAGGGGTGGTTCCTACGAGCAGTACTTC. This encodes CASSLVPRGGSYEQYF.

This chain uses TRBV4-1 with TRBJ2-7, with D possibly TRBD2 on 5 matching bases. V was pared by 2 bases and J by 6 bases, with 11 bases between. The CDR3 is 13 amino acids. The germline V gene has CDR1 MGHRA and CDR2 YSYEKL. CDR3 amino acids: CASSQPGDAEQYF. CDR3 sequence (DNA): TGCGCCAGCAGCCAACCCGGGGATGCCGAGCAGTACTTC.